Listed below are T cell receptor beta chains from one sample, sequenced in a study of early T cells in non-severe SARS-CoV-2 infection. TCRdb recomputed calls from the 5' RACE reads with MiXCR, one row per CDR3 protein. Counted here are about 97,000 distinct CDR3 sequences, around 13% occurring once; the ten biggest clones make up approximately 6.4%. The source material was whole blood. These receptor sequences come from an adult who was a healthcare worker with PCR-confirmed SARS-CoV-2 infection or an uninfected control (not recorded which). The CDR3 runs from the conserved cysteine through the conserved F or W. Fields, in order: V gene, clone size, J gene, D gene, CDR3 DNA, CDR3 protein. A D gene is named only where the DNA matches it firmly. Size values are once, few and many counts, or a class for expanded clones, and some rows have none.

v_gene: TRBV10-3
abundance: many
j_gene: TRBJ1-3
d_gene: TRBD1
CDR3nt: TGTGCCATCAGTGCATCAGGGGGAGTGAACACCATATATTTT
CDR3aa: CAISASGGVNTIYF

v_gene: TRBV20-1
abundance: few
j_gene: TRBJ1-1
d_gene: NA
CDR3nt: TGCAGTGCTAGAGATCCGACAAGAGGGGACACTGAAGCTTTCTTT
CDR3aa: CSARDPTRGDTEAFF

v_gene: TRBV11-2
abundance: many
j_gene: TRBJ2-7
d_gene: NA
CDR3nt: TGTGCCAGCAGCTTAGAGGACCAGATCTACGAGCAGTACTTC
CDR3aa: CASSLEDQIYEQYF

v_gene: TRBV9
abundance: many
j_gene: TRBJ2-1
d_gene: TRBD2
CDR3nt: TGTGCCAGCAACGGACTAGCGGCCCCCAATGAGCAGTTCTTC
CDR3aa: CASNGLAAPNEQFF

v_gene: TRBV10-3
abundance: NA
j_gene: TRBJ2-3
d_gene: NA
CDR3nt: TGTGCCATCAGTGATTGGTCAGGGCGTAGGCCCGCCACAGATACGCAGTATTTT
CDR3aa: CAISDWSGRRPATDTQYF

v_gene: TRBV5-1
abundance: many
j_gene: TRBJ2-5
d_gene: NA
CDR3nt: TGCGCCAGCAGCTTACAAAAAGAGACCCAGTACTTC
CDR3aa: CASSLQKETQYF

v_gene: TRBV12-3/TRBV12-4
abundance: few
j_gene: TRBJ2-3
d_gene: TRBD1
CDR3nt: TGTGCCAGCAGTTCGAACAGGGGGACGGATACGCAGTATTTT
CDR3aa: CASSSNRGTDTQYF

v_gene: TRBV29-1
abundance: NA
j_gene: TRBJ2-3
d_gene: NA
CDR3nt: TGCAGCGTTTCTCGGGGGCCGGGAGATACGCAGTATTTT
CDR3aa: CSVSRGPGDTQYF

v_gene: TRBV4-1
abundance: few
j_gene: TRBJ2-2
d_gene: NA
CDR3nt: TGCGCCAGCAGCCAAATTGGAGGGAACACCGGGGAGCTGTTTTTT
CDR3aa: CASSQIGGNTGELFF

v_gene: TRBV30
abundance: NA
j_gene: TRBJ2-1
d_gene: TRBD2
CDR3nt: TGTGCCTGGAGTTCGGGACTAGTCAATGAGCAGTTCTTC
CDR3aa: CAWSSGLVNEQFF

v_gene: TRBV6-5
abundance: NA
j_gene: TRBJ2-7
d_gene: TRBD1
CDR3nt: TGTGCCAGCAGTGCCGGGACAGGGGAATACGAGCAGTACTTC
CDR3aa: CASSAGTGEYEQYF

v_gene: TRBV29-1
abundance: many
j_gene: TRBJ1-1
d_gene: NA
CDR3nt: TGCAGCGTTGAAGTACAGGGGAACACTGAAGCTTTCTTT
CDR3aa: CSVEVQGNTEAFF

v_gene: TRBV21-1
abundance: few
j_gene: TRBJ2-7
d_gene: NA
CDR3nt: TGTGCCAGCAGCAGGGGACAGGACTACGAGCAGTACTTC
CDR3aa: CASSRGQDYEQYF

v_gene: TRBV19
abundance: few
j_gene: TRBJ2-2
d_gene: TRBD1
CDR3nt: TGTGCCAGCCGGGACAGGGGCGACGGGGAGCTGTTTTTT
CDR3aa: CASRDRGDGELFF

v_gene: TRBV9
abundance: few
j_gene: TRBJ2-5
d_gene: TRBD1
CDR3nt: TGTGCCAGCAGCGTAGACGGGACAGTTCAAGAGACCCAGTACTTC
CDR3aa: CASSVDGTVQETQYF

v_gene: TRBV7-9
abundance: NA
j_gene: TRBJ2-7
d_gene: NA
CDR3nt: TGTGCCAGCAGCTTAAGCGCGAACGAGCAGTACTTC
CDR3aa: CASSLSANEQYF

v_gene: TRBV20-1
abundance: NA
j_gene: TRBJ2-5
d_gene: NA
CDR3nt: TGCAGTGCTAGCGAGTGGGGGAGAGGAGAGACCCAGTACTTC
CDR3aa: CSASEWGRGETQYF

v_gene: TRBV29-1
abundance: few
j_gene: TRBJ2-1
d_gene: TRBD1
CDR3nt: TGCAGCGAGACCGGGACAGGCCCCTACAATGAGCAGTTCTTC
CDR3aa: CSETGTGPYNEQFF

v_gene: TRBV29-1
abundance: many
j_gene: TRBJ1-1
d_gene: NA
CDR3nt: TGCAGCGTCCGGGACCCCCTTGAAGCTTTCTTT
CDR3aa: CSVRDPLEAFF

v_gene: TRBV28
abundance: NA
j_gene: TRBJ2-2
d_gene: NA
CDR3nt: TGTGCCAGCAGCGAGTCTAGGAACACCGGGGAGCTGTTTTTT
CDR3aa: CASSESRNTGELFF

v_gene: TRBV11-2
abundance: NA
j_gene: TRBJ2-3
d_gene: NA
CDR3nt: TGTGCCAGCAGCTTAGTTGGGATTCCAGATACGCAGTTTTTT
CDR3aa: CASSLVGIPDTQFF

v_gene: TRBV5-1
abundance: many
j_gene: TRBJ2-7
d_gene: NA
CDR3nt: TGCGCCAGCAGCTTGGGGGGGACCTCCGTGGAGCAGTACTTC
CDR3aa: CASSLGGTSVEQYF

v_gene: TRBV7-9
abundance: many
j_gene: TRBJ1-5
d_gene: NA
CDR3nt: TGTGCCAGCAGCTTAAACAGGGATGGGCCCCAGCATTTT
CDR3aa: CASSLNRDGPQHF

v_gene: TRBV4-2
abundance: few
j_gene: TRBJ2-1
d_gene: TRBD2
CDR3nt: TGTGCCAGCAGCCCGCTTCTAGCGGGAGGCAGGAATGAGCAGTTCTTC
CDR3aa: CASSPLLAGGRNEQFF

v_gene: TRBV5-1
abundance: NA
j_gene: TRBJ2-2
d_gene: TRBD1
CDR3nt: TGCGCCAGCAGCGTCGGGACAGGGGGCCCCGGGGAGCTGTTTTTT
CDR3aa: CASSVGTGGPGELFF

v_gene: TRBV4-1
abundance: NA
j_gene: TRBJ2-1
d_gene: NA
CDR3nt: TGCGCCAGCAGCCATCGGTCTCCCCTAAATGAGCAGTTCTTC
CDR3aa: CASSHRSPLNEQFF

v_gene: TRBV5-1
abundance: few
j_gene: TRBJ2-3
d_gene: TRBD1
CDR3nt: TGCGCCAGCAGCTCACAGGGGGCGGATTCGGGTACGCAGTATTTT
CDR3aa: CASSSQGADSGTQYF

v_gene: TRBV20-1
abundance: many
j_gene: TRBJ2-5
d_gene: TRBD2
CDR3nt: TGCAGTGCTAGGACCTTCGTGTCAGCGGGAGGACAGACCCAGTACTTC
CDR3aa: CSARTFVSAGGQTQYF

v_gene: TRBV5-1
abundance: NA
j_gene: TRBJ2-7
d_gene: NA
CDR3nt: TGCGCCAGCAGCTTGTCCAGGGCCCACGAGCAGTACTTC
CDR3aa: CASSLSRAHEQYF

v_gene: TRBV7-9
abundance: once
j_gene: TRBJ2-7
d_gene: NA
CDR3nt: TGTGCCAGCAGCCCAACTGGCCTCGGCGAGCAGTACTTC
CDR3aa: CASSPTGLGEQYF

v_gene: TRBV18
abundance: few
j_gene: TRBJ2-1
d_gene: NA
CDR3nt: TGTGCCAGCTCACCAAAAGGGGGCGGGAGATTCCATGAGCAGTTCTTC
CDR3aa: CASSPKGGGRFHEQFF

v_gene: TRBV11-2
abundance: many
j_gene: TRBJ2-7
d_gene: TRBD1
CDR3nt: TGTGCCAGCAGCTCCCGGGACAGGGGCGCCTACGAGCAGTACTTC
CDR3aa: CASSSRDRGAYEQYF

v_gene: TRBV27
abundance: few
j_gene: TRBJ2-3
d_gene: TRBD1
CDR3nt: TGTGCCAGCAGTTTCCGATCGGGACAGGGGGAAACAGATACGCAGTATTTT
CDR3aa: CASSFRSGQGETDTQYF

v_gene: TRBV2
abundance: few
j_gene: TRBJ2-4
d_gene: TRBD2
CDR3nt: TGTGCCAGCAGTGACCGGGAGGGACGTTCCAAAAACATTCAGTACTTC
CDR3aa: CASSDREGRSKNIQYF

v_gene: TRBV4-2
abundance: few
j_gene: TRBJ2-2
d_gene: NA
CDR3nt: TGTGCCAGCAGCCAAGAATGGCTGAACACCGGGGAGCTGTTTTTT
CDR3aa: CASSQEWLNTGELFF

v_gene: TRBV10-3
abundance: NA
j_gene: TRBJ2-7
d_gene: NA
CDR3nt: TGTGCCATCAGTGAGTCTGGGAAAACGAGCTCCTACGAGCAGTACTTC
CDR3aa: CAISESGKTSSYEQYF

v_gene: TRBV28
abundance: many
j_gene: TRBJ2-7
d_gene: TRBD1
CDR3nt: TGTGCCAGCGCCCGCGGGACAGGGATGGCCTACGAGCAGTACTTC
CDR3aa: CASARGTGMAYEQYF

v_gene: TRBV7-2
abundance: many
j_gene: TRBJ2-3
d_gene: TRBD2
CDR3nt: TGTGCCAGCAGCCTACTAGCGGGAGTCTGGGATACGCAGTATTTT
CDR3aa: CASSLLAGVWDTQYF

v_gene: TRBV30
abundance: NA
j_gene: TRBJ1-4
d_gene: NA
CDR3nt: TGTGCCTGGAGTAAGACTGTAGGTTTCGACGAAAAACTGTTTTTT
CDR3aa: CAWSKTVGFDEKLFF

v_gene: TRBV19
abundance: NA
j_gene: TRBJ2-1
d_gene: NA
CDR3nt: TGTGCCAATCCGGGACGATTACACAATGAGCAGTTCTTC
CDR3aa: CANPGRLHNEQFF

v_gene: TRBV4-3
abundance: NA
j_gene: TRBJ1-6
d_gene: NA
CDR3nt: TGCGCCAGCAGCCAGATTTATTTGGGCTTGGCTAGAAATTCACCCCTCCACTTT
CDR3aa: CASSQIYLGLARNSPLHF